This T cell receptor beta chain was identified during a study of T-cell reconstitution after alpha-beta-depleted transplantation in children. Study-wide results and limits: After one year, T-cell counts and TCRbeta diversity mostly came from new T cells. Surviving recipient T cells and thymic progenitors produced the high day-60 TCRbeta diversity seen in some patients. By about two months after transplant, alpha-beta T cells reportedly arose from several hundred graft clones that had expanded.

For this clonotype: No antigen is known for it.

Molecular barcoding with unique molecular identifiers was used for the TCRbeta library. TCRdb reprocessed the PCR reads with MiXCR, giving one entry per CDR3 protein. The table lists approximately 31,000 distinct CDR3 sequences, 5% to 7% of them singletons. Germline CDR1 and CDR2: SEHNR and FQNEAQ (reference sequence). This CDR3 is built from 15 residues. V was shortened by 7 bases and J by 4 bases, with 17 bases between the two germline ends. This clonotype was sampled from a child in the first two years of life who had a stem cell transplant for acute myeloid leukemia, so the T cells may come from the graft donor. The gene calls are TRBV7-9 and TRBJ2-1; D uncertain. The source material was peripheral blood, sampled 60 days after TCRalphabeta/CD19-depleted stem cell transplant. The CDR3: CASTPEAGPYNEQFF. CDR3 nucleotide sequence: TGTGCCAGCACCCCCGAGGCAGGACCTTACAATGAGCAGTTCTTC.